The sequence of this T cell receptor (beta chain) was determined in a study of blood T cell repertoires in COVID-19 (dated by TCRdb to 2018 to 2020). Background for the entire study: Samples from collaborators originated in the United States, Italy and Spain and spanned both the acute and convalescent phases of COVID-19. The material from the prospective study consisted of cDNA or gDNA derived from T cells, B-cell-depleted T cells, or PBMCs. The dataset comprised deeply sampled blood TCRbeta repertoires from subjects exposed to, actively infected with, or recovered from COVID-19. A freely available public database, intended as a resource for researchers studying the immune response to SARS-CoV-2, is where the repertoires were released. The samples were drawn from two sources: the first 160 participants of the ongoing ImmuneRACE study, and over 950 subjects contributed by 6 global collaborators. Nearly every sample came with metadata listing a de-identified subject ID, COVID-19 status, age in years and sex. Where available, HLA class I and class II types were taken from metadata supplied by the sample provider and were not determined by assay-based typing. Overall study results and their limits: The amount of clinical and demographic metadata varied by source and participant and was provided uncurated.

Turning to this clone: Its antigen is unknown. No per-base quality is available; no much larger clone lies one base away.

Participants in the prospective study were enrolled through a virtual design, were aged 18 to 89 years, and lived in roughly 26 United States geographic areas. In the prospective study, participants were assigned to cohorts based on the clinical history participants reported in a screening survey and a study questionnaire. In the prospective study, mobile phlebotomists collected whole blood, serum and a nasopharyngeal or oropharyngeal swab from each participant. Participants in the prospective study had the option to provide additional blood draws and questionnaires over a roughly two-month period. Before DNA extraction, blood samples from the prospective study were shipped at room temperature or frozen. V is cut by 3 bases and J by 0 bases, and the space between the germline ends is 10 bases. The CDR3 has 15 amino acids, counting the end cysteine and phenylalanine. The only DNA kept is the CDR3, 45 bases in frame from the first base. CDR1 and CDR2 are drawn from the germline V gene: SNHLY, FYNNEI.

The immunoSEQ Assay, a bias-controlled multiplex PCR, was used to amplify TCRbeta CDR3 regions from genomic DNA. The paper's data handling went like this. Nucleated cell counts per sample were estimated from amplification of reference gene primers within the assay. To quantify the absolute abundance of each unique TCRbeta CDR3 rearrangement, sequence reads were collapsed and filtered. For each sample, productive Simpson clonality was calculated as the square root of Simpson's diversity index over productive rearrangements. As stored in TCRdb, this immuneACCESS dataset retains in-frame rearrangements with V and J assigned. A fraction of the clones does not appear; measured against another copy, unresolved V genes explain less than half of the discrepancy, and the remainder lacks a known reason. The V and J calls and clone size are taken from that table; D and trimming were inferred from the DNA. This sample lists 200,000 to 300,000 clones; approximately 88% were detected once. The biggest ten clones account for roughly 2.4% of the sample.

Sequencing input: PBMCs or T cells enriched from blood (not recorded which). The receptor was derived from a middle-aged woman with acute COVID-19. The rearranged chain carries TRBV2 and TRBJ2-3; TRBD2 is a possible D gene, resting on 5 matching bases. DNA sequence: TGTGCCAGCAGTGAGACGACGGGAAGCACAGATACGCAGTATTTT. Translated, this is CASSETTGSTDTQYF.